This entry describes one TCR beta chain. For TCRbeta, the library was prepared with unique molecular identifiers. TCRdb re-analysed the PCR reads in MiXCR, keeping a single row per CDR3 protein. The profile shows 640,000 or so distinct CDR3 sequences, approximately 15% of them singletons. The record originates from a study of T-cell reconstitution after alpha-beta-depleted transplantation in children. This clonotype was sampled from a human donor who donated a stem cell graft to a child with acute myeloid leukemia. Sequences were derived from PBMCs from the stem cell graft donor, sampled from the stem cell graft.

The CDR3 region is CASSQDLGQNTDTQYF. In nucleotides, the CDR3 is TGCGCCAGCAGCCAAGATTTGGGACAGAACACAGATACGCAGTATTTT. The V call is TRBV4-1, the J call TRBJ2-3; 7 bases line up with TRBD1. V lost 0 bases and J lost 2; bases outside the gene matches: 5. Looked up from germline, CDR1 is MGHRA and CDR2 is YSYEKL. The CDR3 contains 16 residues.